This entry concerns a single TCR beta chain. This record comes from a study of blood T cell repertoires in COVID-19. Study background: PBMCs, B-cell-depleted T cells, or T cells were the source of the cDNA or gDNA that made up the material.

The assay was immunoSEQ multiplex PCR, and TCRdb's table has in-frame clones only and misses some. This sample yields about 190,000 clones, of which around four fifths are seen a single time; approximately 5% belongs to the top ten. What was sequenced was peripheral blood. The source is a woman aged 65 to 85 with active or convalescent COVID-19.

CDR3 loop: CASSHTGTSGRGRSDTQYF. CDR3 DNA sequence: TGTGCCAGCAGCCACACCGGGACTAGCGGGAGGGGGCGGTCGGATACGCAGTATTTT. The chain links TRBV3-1 (or the pseudogene TRBV3-2) to TRBJ2-3; 16 positions match TRBD2. After removal of 3 bases from V and 6 bases from J, the junction contained 12 bases not matched to a gene. The CDR3 totals 19 residues. Germline CDR1 and CDR2: LGHDT and YNNKEL (reference sequence).